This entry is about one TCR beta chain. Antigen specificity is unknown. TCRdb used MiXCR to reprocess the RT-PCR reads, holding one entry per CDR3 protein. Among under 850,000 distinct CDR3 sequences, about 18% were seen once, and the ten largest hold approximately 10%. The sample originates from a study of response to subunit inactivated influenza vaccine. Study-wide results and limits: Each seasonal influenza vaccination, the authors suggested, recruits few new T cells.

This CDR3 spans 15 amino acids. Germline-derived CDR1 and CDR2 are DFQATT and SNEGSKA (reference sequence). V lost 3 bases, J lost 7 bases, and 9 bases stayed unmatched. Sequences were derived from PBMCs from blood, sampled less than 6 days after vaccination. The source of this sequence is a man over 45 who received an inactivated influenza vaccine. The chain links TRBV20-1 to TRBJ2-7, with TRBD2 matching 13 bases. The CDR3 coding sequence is TGCAGTGCTAGGAAAGGACTAGCGGGAGTAGGTGAGCAGTACTTC. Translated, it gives CSARKGLAGVGEQYF.